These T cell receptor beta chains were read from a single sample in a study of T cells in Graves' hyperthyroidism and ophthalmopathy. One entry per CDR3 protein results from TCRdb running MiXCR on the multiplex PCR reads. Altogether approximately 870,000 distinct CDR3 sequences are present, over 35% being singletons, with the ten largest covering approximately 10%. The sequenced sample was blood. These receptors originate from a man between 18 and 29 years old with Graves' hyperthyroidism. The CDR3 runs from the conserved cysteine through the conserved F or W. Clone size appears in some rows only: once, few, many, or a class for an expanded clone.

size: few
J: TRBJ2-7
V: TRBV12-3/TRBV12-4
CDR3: CASSFVGLYEQYF

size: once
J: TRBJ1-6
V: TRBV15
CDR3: CATSRGSAYNSPLHF

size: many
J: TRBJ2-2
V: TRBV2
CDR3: CASKAGSAGELFF

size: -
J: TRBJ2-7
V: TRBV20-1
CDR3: CSAQAVKGEQYF

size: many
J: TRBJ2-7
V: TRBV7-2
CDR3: CASSLAGREQYF

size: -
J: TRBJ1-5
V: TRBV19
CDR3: CASNTVGGYQPQHF

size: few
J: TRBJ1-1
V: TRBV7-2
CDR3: CASSWNTNTEAFF

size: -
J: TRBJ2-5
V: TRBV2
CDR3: CASSRGTGETQYF

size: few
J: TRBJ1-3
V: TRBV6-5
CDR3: CASSYSIQSGNTIYF

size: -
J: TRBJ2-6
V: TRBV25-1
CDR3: CANTGLGSGANVLTF

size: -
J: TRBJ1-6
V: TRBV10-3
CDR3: CAISEGQGGSNSPLHF

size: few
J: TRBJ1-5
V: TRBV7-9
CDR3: CASSHIFGEPQHF

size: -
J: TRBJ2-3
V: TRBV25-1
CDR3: CASSEYLFTGGAGDTQYF

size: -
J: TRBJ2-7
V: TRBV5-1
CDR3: CASSLSLTGQATYEQYF

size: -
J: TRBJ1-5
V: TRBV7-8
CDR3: CASSRDNNQSQHF

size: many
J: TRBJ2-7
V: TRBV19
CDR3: CASSGGHDYEQYF

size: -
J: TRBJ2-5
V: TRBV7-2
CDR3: CATRATGGGETQYF

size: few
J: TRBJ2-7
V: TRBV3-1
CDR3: CASSQDLDRLQYF

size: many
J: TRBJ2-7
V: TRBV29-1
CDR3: CSVVPSGRANEQYF

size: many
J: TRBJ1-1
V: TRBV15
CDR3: CATSYMNTEAFF

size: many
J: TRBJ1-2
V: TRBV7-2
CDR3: CASSRANGGYTF

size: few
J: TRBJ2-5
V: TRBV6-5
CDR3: CASSYFLGQETQYF

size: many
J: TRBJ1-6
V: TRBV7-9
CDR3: CASSGEGPGLSPLHF

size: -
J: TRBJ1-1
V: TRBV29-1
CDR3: CSLGAGMNTEAFF

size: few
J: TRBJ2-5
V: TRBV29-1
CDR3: CSVELVGGRETQYF

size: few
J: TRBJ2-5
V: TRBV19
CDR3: CASSIGYGWGQETQYF

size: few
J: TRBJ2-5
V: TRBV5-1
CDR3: CASSAYRGPETQYF

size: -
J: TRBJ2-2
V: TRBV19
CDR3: CASSYGGIAVTGELFF

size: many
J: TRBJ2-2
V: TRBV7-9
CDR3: CASSLVAVNTGELFF

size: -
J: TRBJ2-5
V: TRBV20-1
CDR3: CSAPDTGWFRETQYF

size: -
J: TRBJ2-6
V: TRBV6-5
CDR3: CASSYSGEAGANVLTF

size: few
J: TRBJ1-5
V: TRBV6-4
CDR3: CASTRGVGIVQPQHF

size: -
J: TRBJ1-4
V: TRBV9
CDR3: CASSWREGEKLFF

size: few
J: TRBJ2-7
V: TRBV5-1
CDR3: CASSLTTTGYEQYF

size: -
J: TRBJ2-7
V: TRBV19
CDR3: CASSGLAGATYEQYF

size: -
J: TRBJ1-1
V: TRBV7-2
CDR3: CASSLRRAAMNTEAFF

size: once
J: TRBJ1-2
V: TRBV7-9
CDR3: CASREIGLVANGYTF